Listed below are T cell receptor beta chains from one sample, sequenced in a study of blood T cell repertoires in COVID-19. Generated by immunoSEQ multiplex PCR, the TCRdb table keeps only in-frame clones and is missing some. The sample records roughly 200,000 clones, around 80% being singletons. The sample comprised peripheral blood. These receptors originate from a man aged 50-60 years who had recovered from COVID-19. Each CDR3 is given with its conserved first and last residue. D genes are given only for firm matches. Expanded clones are given a class, and other clones once, few, many or no size at all.

TRBJ2-1 | TRBD2 | TRBV11-3 | NA | CASSLLAGAGEQFF | TGTGCCAGCAGCTTGCTAGCGGGAGCTGGTGAGCAGTTCTTC
TRBJ2-2 | NA | TRBV7-3 | NA | CASSLTSGINTGELFF | TGTGCCAGCAGCTTAACGAGCGGAATTAATACCGGGGAGCTGTTTTTT
TRBJ2-1 | TRBD2 | TRBV20-1 | NA | CSASSTSGLSSYNEQFF | TGCAGTGCTAGTTCGACTAGCGGATTGAGCTCCTACAATGAGCAGTTCTTC
TRBJ2-7 | NA | TRBV20-1 | NA | CSASRGSSVSEQYF | TGCAGTGCTAGTCGGGGTAGCTCCGTCTCCGAGCAGTACTTC
TRBJ2-1 | TRBD2 | TRBV28 | NA | CASSYSGRVWDEQFF | TGTGCCAGCAGTTACAGCGGGAGGGTCTGGGATGAGCAGTTCTTC
TRBJ1-4 | TRBD1 | TRBV5-1 | NA | CASSLSSQGEREKLFF | TGCGCCAGCAGCTTAAGTAGCCAGGGGGAGAGGGAAAAACTGTTTTTT
TRBJ2-5 | NA | TRBV5-4 | NA | CASSLGGLGGETQYF | TGTGCCAGCAGCTTGGGGGGTCTGGGAGGAGAGACCCAGTACTTC
TRBJ1-2 | NA | TRBV6-2/TRBV6-3 | once | CASSYFHNRARGYGYTF | TGTGCCAGCAGTTACTTTCACAACAGGGCGCGTGGCTATGGCTACACCTTC
TRBJ1-4 | NA | TRBV4-1 | NA | CASSQDNREKLFF | TGCGCCAGCAGCCAAGATAACAGAGAAAAACTGTTTTTT
TRBJ2-2 | TRBD2 | TRBV29-1 | NA | CSVPRLAGGPGTGELFF | TGCAGCGTTCCCCGACTAGCGGGAGGGCCGGGGACCGGGGAGCTGTTTTTT
TRBJ2-7 | TRBD1 | TRBV7-2 | NA | CASSFRQGDSSYEQYF | TGTGCCAGCAGCTTCCGACAGGGGGATTCTTCCTACGAGCAGTACTTC
TRBJ1-4 | NA | TRBV11-2 | NA | CASSFGGVTNEKLFF | TGTGCCAGCAGCTTCGGGGGGGTGACTAATGAAAAACTGTTTTTT
TRBJ2-4 | TRBD1 | TRBV4-1 | NA | CASSQETRGLGAKNIQYF | TGCGCCAGCAGCCAAGAGACCAGGGGGCTGGGGGCCAAAAACATTCAGTACTTC
TRBJ2-7 | NA | TRBV30 | NA | CAWSTPGEQYF | TGTGCCTGGAGCACACCGGGAGAGCAGTACTTC
TRBJ2-5 | TRBD1 | TRBV6-5 | NA | CASRWGQGGGTQYF | TGTGCCAGCCGTTGGGGACAGGGGGGTGGGACCCAGTACTTC
TRBJ2-5 | NA | TRBV6-4 | once | CASSDSPPRAGAPWETQYF | TGTGCCAGCAGTGACTCCCCCCCCCGGGCAGGGGCGCCGTGGGAGACCCAGTACTTC
TRBJ1-4 | NA | TRBV19 | NA | CASSMQGREKLFF | TGTGCCAGTAGTATGCAGGGTCGTGAAAAACTGTTTTTT
TRBJ2-7 | TRBD2 | TRBV5-5 | NA | CASSFSAGSYEQYF | TGTGCCAGCAGCTTTTCAGCGGGAAGCTACGAGCAGTACTTC
TRBJ2-2 | TRBD2 | TRBV12-5 | NA | CASGMTSGIPGELFF | TGTGCTAGTGGCATGACTAGCGGGATTCCCGGGGAGCTGTTTTTT
TRBJ1-4 | NA | TRBV3-1/TRBV3-2 | NA | CASSQDCCRGEKLFF | TGTGCCAGCAGCCAAGATTGCTGTAGGGGTGAAAAACTGTTTTTT
TRBJ2-3 | TRBD2 | TRBV5-8 | NA | CASSSGTSGYTDTQYF | TGTGCCAGCAGCTCAGGGACTAGCGGTTACACAGATACGCAGTATTTT
TRBJ2-7 | TRBD2 | TRBV7-2 | NA | CASSSMTSGRLYEQYF | TGTGCCAGCAGCTCCATGACTAGCGGGAGGTTATACGAGCAGTACTTC
TRBJ2-7 | TRBD2 | TRBV20-1 | NA | CSASHSQTSGKPPWEQYF | TGCAGTGCTAGTCATTCCCAGACTAGCGGGAAGCCGCCATGGGAGCAGTACTTC
TRBJ2-5 | TRBD1 | TRBV29-1 | NA | CSVATGVGETQYF | TGCAGCGTTGCGACAGGGGTAGGAGAGACCCAGTACTTC
TRBJ2-7 | TRBD1 | TRBV19 | NA | CASSRGTGFNEQYF | TGTGCCAGTAGTAGAGGGACAGGGTTCAACGAGCAGTACTTC
TRBJ2-2 | NA | TRBV18 | NA | CASSPRRTDYTGELFF | TGTGCCAGCTCACCACGTCGGACAGATTACACCGGGGAGCTGTTTTTT
TRBJ2-7 | TRBD2 | TRBV5-5 | NA | CASSSFGTSGSITYEQYF | TGTGCCAGCAGCTCGTTCGGGACTAGCGGGAGTATCACCTACGAGCAGTACTTC
TRBJ2-6 | NA | TRBV30 | NA | CAWNRVSGANVLTF | TGTGCCTGGAATAGAGTTTCCGGGGCCAACGTCCTGACTTTC
TRBJ1-3 | NA | TRBV12-3/TRBV12-4 | NA | CASSRGGNTIYF | TGTGCCAGCAGTCGCGGGGGAAACACCATATATTTT